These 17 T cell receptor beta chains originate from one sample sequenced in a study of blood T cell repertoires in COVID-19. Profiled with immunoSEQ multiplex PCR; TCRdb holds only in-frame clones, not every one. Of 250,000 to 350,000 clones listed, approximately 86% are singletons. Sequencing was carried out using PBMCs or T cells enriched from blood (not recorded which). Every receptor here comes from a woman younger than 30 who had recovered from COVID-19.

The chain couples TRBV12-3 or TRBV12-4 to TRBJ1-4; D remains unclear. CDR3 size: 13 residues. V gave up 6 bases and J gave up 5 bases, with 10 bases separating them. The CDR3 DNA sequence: TGTGCCAGCAGGCAGCGACTAAATGAAAAACTGTTTTTT. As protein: CASRQRLNEKLFF.

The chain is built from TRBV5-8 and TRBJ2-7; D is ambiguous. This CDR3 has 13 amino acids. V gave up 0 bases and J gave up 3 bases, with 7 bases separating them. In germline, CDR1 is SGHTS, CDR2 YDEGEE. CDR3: CASSLVAVYEQYF. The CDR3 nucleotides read TGTGCCAGCAGCTTGGTGGCGGTCTACGAGCAGTACTTC.

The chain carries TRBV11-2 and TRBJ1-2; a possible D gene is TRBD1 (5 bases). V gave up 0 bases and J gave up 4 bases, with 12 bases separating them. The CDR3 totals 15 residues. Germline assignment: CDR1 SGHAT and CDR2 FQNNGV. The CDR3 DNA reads TGTGCCAGCAGCTTAGATCCAGGGCCCCTCTATGGCTACACCTTC. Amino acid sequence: CASSLDPGPLYGYTF.

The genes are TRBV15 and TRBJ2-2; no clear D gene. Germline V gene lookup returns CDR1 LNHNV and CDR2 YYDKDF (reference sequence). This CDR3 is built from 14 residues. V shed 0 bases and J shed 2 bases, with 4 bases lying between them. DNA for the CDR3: TGTGCCACCAGCAGAGACAGTAACACCGGGGAGCTGTTTTTT. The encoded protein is CATSRDSNTGELFF.

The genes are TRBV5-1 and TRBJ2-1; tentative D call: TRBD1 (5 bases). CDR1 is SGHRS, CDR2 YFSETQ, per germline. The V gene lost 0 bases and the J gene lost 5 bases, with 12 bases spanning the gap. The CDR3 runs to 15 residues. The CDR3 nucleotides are TGCGCCAGCAGCTTGGATGGGGCCCCTGACAATGAGCAGTTCTTC. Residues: CASSLDGAPDNEQFF.

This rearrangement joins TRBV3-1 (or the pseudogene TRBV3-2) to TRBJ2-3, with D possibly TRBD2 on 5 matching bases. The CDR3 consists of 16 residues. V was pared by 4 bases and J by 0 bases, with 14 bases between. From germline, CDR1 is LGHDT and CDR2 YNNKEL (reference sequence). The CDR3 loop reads CASSRPGRTSTDTQYF. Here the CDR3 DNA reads TGTGCCAGCAGCCGCCCCGGGCGGACTAGCACAGATACGCAGTATTTT.

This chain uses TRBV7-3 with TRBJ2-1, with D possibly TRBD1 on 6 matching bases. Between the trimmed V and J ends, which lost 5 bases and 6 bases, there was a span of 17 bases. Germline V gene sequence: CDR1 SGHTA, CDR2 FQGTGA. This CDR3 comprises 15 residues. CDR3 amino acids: CASSASRDNLNEQFF. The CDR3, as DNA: TGTGCCAGCAGCGCCTCCCGGGACAACCTCAATGAGCAGTTCTTC.

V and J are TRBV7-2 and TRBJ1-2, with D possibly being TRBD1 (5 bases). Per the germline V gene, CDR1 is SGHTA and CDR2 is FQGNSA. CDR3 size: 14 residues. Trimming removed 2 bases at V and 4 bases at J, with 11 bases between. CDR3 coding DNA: TGTGCCAGCAGCTTAACCACACAGGCCTATGGCTACACCTTC. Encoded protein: CASSLTTQAYGYTF. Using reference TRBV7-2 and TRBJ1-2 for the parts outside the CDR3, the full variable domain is GAGVSQSPSNKVTEKGKDVELRCDPISGHTALYWYRQSLGQGLEFLIYFQGNSAPDKSGLPSDRFSAERTGGSVSTLTIQRTQQEDSAVYLCASSLTTQAYGYTFGSGTRLTVV.

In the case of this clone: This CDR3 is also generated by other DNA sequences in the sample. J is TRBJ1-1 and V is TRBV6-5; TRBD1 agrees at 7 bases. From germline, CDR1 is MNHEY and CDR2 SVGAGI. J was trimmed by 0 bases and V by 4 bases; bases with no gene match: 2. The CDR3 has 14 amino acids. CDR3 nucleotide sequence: TGTGCCAGCAGTTCACAGGGGTTGAACACTGAAGCTTTCTTT. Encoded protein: CASSSQGLNTEAFF.

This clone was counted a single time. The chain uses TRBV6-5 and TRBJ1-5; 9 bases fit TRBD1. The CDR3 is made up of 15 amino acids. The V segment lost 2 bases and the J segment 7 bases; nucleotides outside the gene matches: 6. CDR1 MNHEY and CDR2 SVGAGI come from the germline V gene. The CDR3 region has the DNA TGTGCCAGCAGTTACGTGGACAGGGGAGGACAGCCCCAGCATTTT. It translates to CASSYVDRGGQPQHF.

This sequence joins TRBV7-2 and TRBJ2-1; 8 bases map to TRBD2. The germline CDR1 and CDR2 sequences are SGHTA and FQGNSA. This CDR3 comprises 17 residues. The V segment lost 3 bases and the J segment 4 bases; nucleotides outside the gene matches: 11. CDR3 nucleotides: TGTGCCAGCAGCTTGGATGCCGGGGGGGCTGCGTACAATGAGCAGTTCTTC. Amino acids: CASSLDAGGAAYNEQFF.

Here the CDR3 reads CSASALAGWKSYNEQFF. The CDR3 coding sequence is TGCAGTGCTAGTGCACTAGCGGGATGGAAATCCTACAATGAGCAGTTCTTC. The chain is built from TRBV20-1 and TRBJ2-1; 10 nucleotides line up with TRBD2. Losses at the gene ends were 3 bases for V and 1 base for J; bases not matched to a gene: 9. The CDR3 length is 17 residues. Germline V gene sequence: CDR1 DFQATT, CDR2 SNEGSKA (reference sequence).

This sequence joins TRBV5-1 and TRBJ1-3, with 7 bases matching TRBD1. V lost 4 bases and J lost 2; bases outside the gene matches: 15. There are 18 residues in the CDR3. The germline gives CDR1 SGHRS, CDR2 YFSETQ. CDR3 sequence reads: CASSQIPRGTVPGNTIYF. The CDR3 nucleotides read TGCGCCAGCAGCCAGATACCCCGAGGGACAGTGCCTGGAAACACCATATATTTT.

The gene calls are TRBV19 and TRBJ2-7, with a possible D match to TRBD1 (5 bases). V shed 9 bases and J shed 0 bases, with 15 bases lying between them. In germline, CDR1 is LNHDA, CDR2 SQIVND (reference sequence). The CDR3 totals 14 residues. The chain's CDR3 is CASGLRGSSYEQYF. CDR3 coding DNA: TGTGCCAGCGGTTTAAGGGGTTCCTCCTACGAGCAGTACTTC.

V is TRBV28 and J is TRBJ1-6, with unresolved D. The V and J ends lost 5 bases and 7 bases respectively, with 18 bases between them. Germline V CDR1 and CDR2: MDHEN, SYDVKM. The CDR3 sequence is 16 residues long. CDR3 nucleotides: TGTGCCAGCAGTGGAGGGTTGAGGGTGCGGAATTCACCCCTCCACTTT. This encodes CASSGGLRVRNSPLHF.

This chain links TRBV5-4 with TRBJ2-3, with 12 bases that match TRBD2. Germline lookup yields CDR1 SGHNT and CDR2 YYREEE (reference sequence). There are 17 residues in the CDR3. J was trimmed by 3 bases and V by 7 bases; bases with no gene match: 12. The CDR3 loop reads CASQLMTSGSGTDTQYF. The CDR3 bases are TGTGCCAGCCAACTAATGACTAGCGGGAGCGGGACAGATACGCAGTATTTT.

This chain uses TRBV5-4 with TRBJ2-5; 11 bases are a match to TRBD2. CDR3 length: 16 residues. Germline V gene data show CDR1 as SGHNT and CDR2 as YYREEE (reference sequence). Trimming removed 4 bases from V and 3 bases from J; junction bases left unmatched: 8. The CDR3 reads CASSGASGGPEETQYF. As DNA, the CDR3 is TGTGCCAGCAGCGGGGCTAGCGGGGGGCCAGAAGAGACCCAGTACTTC.